This T cell receptor beta chain appears in the sequencing data of a study of graft-versus-host responses after intestinal transplantation. Looking at the study overall: Recipients had multivisceral, liver-intestinal, or isolated intestinal transplants. Recipients across the board were started on anti-thymocyte globulin induction, then kept on tacrolimus and steroids for around three years.

Notes on this clone: The antigen is not known.

Only in-frame clones appear in the TCRdb table, and some are missing; sequencing was by immunoSEQ multiplex PCR. The sample contains tens of thousands of clones, 90% to 95% of which appear only once. Germline V gene data show CDR1 as SQVTM and CDR2 as ANQGSEA. CDR3 length: 15 residues. V lost 0 bases, J lost 4 bases, and 6 bases stayed unmatched. V and J are TRBV29-1 and TRBJ2-3; TRBD2 aligns across 8 bases. The sequencing here drew on unstimulated CD8+ T cells sorted from spleen or lymph node cells, taken before transplant. This TCR came from a human donor who was the organ donor for an intestinal transplant. The CDR3, as DNA: TGCAGCGTTGAAGATCTACGGACTAGCCCAGATACGCAGTATTTT. Amino acids: CSVEDLRTSPDTQYF.